This T cell receptor (beta chain) was sequenced for a study of OX40 agonist ivuxolimab in advanced cancers. Study at large: Hepatocellular carcinoma, melanoma, renal cell or head and neck cancer occurred in dose-escalation patients. Study-wide points: CD4+ and CD8+ blood T cells expanded clonally by week 6 at 0.1 to 3.0 mg/kg.

Clones were read by immunoSEQ multiplex PCR, and TCRdb kept only the in-frame ones, dropping some. Found here are roughly 66,000 clones, 83% of them singletons; the top ten hold 0.6% to 0.8%. The V end lost 4 bases, the J end lost 2 bases, and 9 bases lay between the germline ends. Per the germline V gene, CDR1 is MNHEY and CDR2 is SVGAGI. The CDR3 is 15 residues long. The table lists this clone with a count of one. The antigen is undetermined. Source: CD4+ or CD8+ T cells sorted from blood, taken in a trial of the OX40 agonist ivuxolimab. The sequence derives from an adult with an advanced solid tumor such as melanoma, head and neck, liver or kidney cancer. V and J are TRBV6-5 and TRBJ2-6; D unresolved. CDR3 nucleotide sequence: TGTGCCAGCAGTTCGGCTAAGGCTGGGGCCAACGTCCTGACTTTC. It yields the protein CASSSAKAGANVLTF.